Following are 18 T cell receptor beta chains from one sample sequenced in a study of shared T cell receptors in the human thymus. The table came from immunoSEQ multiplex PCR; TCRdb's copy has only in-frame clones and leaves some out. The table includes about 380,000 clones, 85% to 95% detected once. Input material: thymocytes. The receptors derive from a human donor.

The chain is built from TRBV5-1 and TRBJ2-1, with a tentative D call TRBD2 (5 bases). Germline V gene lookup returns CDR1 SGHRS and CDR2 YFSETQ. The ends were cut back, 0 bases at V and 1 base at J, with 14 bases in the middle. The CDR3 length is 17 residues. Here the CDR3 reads CASSLAGVNVSYNEQFF. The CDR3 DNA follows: TGCGCCAGCAGCTTGGCCGGGGTAAATGTTTCCTACAATGAGCAGTTCTTC.

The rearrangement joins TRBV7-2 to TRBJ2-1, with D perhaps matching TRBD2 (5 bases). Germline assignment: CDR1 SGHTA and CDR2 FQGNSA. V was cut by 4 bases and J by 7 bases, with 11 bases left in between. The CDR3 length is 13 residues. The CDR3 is CASSWEPGNEQFF. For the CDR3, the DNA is TGTGCCAGCAGCTGGGAACCGGGGAATGAGCAGTTCTTC.

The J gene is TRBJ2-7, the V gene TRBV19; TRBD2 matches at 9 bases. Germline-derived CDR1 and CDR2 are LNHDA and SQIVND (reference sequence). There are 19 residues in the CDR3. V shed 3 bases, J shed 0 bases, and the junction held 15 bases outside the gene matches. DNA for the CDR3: TGTGCCAGTAGTATGCGCCAGGAAGATCTAGCGGGAAGCTCCTACGAGCAGTACTTC. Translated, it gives CASSMRQEDLAGSSYEQYF.

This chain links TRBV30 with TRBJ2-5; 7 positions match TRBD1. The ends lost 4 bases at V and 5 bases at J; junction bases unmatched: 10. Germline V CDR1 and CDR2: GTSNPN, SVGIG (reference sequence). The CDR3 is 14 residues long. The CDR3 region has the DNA TGTGCCTGGATACGGGACAGCGACTCTGAGACCCAGTACTTC. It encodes CAWIRDSDSETQYF.

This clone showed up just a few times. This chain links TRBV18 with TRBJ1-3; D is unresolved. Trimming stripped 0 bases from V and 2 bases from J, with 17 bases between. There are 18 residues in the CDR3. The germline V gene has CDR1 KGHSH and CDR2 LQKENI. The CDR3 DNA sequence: TGTGCCAGCTCACCACCTCTTGTATCTACGATGGCTGGAAACACCATATATTTT. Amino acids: CASSPPLVSTMAGNTIYF.

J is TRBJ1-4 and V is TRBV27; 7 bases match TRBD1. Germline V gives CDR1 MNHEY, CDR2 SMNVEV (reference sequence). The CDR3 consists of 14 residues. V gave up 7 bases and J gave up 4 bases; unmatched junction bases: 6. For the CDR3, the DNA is TGTGCCAGCAAGGGGGACAGACTTAATGAAAAACTGTTTTTT. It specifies CASKGDRLNEKLFF.

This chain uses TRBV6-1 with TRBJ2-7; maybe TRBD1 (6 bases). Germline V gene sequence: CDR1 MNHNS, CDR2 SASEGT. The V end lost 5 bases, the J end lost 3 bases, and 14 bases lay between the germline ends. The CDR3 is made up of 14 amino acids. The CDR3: CASSTHRVDYEQYF. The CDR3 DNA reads TGTGCCAGCAGTACCCACAGGGTTGACTACGAGCAGTACTTC.

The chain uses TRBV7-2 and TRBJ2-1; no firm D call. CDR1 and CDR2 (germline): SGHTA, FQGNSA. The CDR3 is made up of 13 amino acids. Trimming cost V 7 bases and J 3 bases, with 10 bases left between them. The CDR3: CASTLLNYNEQFF. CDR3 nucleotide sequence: TGTGCCAGCACCCTGTTAAACTACAATGAGCAGTTCTTC.

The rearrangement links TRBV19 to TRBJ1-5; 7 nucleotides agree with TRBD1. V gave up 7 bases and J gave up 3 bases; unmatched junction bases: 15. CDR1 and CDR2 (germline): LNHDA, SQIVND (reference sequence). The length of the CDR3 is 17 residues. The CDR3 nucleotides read TGTGCCAGTACTCTTTTGGGGGACAGCGCCAACAATCAGCCCCAGCATTTT. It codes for CASTLLGDSANNQPQHF.

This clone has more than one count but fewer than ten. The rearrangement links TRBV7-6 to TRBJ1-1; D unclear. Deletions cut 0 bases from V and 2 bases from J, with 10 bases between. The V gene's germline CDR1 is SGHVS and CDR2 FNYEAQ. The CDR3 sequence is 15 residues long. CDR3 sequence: CASSLAGPHNTEAFF. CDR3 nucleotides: TGTGCCAGCAGCTTAGCAGGTCCCCACAACACTGAAGCTTTCTTT.

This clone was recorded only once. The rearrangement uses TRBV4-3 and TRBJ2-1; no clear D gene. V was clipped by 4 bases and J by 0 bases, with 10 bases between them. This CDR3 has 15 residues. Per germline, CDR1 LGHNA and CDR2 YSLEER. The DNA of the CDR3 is TGCGCCAGCAGCCGAATGGAGAGCTCCTACAATGAGCAGTTCTTC. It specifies CASSRMESSYNEQFF.

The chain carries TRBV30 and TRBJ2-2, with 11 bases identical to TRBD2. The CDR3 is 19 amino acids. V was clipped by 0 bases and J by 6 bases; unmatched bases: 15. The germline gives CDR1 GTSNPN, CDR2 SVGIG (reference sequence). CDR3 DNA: TGTGCCTGGAGTGTTCTGGCTAGCGGGAGGTCTATATGGTCCGGGGAGCTGTTTTTT. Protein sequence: CAWSVLASGRSIWSGELFF.

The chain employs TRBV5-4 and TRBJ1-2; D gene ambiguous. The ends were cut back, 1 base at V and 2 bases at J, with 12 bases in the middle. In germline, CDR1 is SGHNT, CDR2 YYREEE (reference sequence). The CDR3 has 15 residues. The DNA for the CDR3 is TGTGCCAGCAGCTTGTTAAAGGACCTCAACTATGGCTACACCTTC. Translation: CASSLLKDLNYGYTF.

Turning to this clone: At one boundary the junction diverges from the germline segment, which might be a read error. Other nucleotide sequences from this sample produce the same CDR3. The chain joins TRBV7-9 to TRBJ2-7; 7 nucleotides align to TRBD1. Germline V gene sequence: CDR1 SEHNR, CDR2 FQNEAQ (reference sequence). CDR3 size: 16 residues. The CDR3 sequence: CASSLHPGQITYEQYF. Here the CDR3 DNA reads TGTGCCAGCAGCTTACACCCGGGACAGATAACCTACGAGCAATACTTC.

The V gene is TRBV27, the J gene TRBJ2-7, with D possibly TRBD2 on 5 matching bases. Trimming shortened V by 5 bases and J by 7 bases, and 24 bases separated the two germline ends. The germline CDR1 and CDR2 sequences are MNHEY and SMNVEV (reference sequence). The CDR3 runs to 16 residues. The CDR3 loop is CASSLMPRTGPKEQYF. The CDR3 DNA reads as TGTGCCAGCAGTCTCATGCCTAGGACTGGCCCTAAGGAGCAGTACTTC.

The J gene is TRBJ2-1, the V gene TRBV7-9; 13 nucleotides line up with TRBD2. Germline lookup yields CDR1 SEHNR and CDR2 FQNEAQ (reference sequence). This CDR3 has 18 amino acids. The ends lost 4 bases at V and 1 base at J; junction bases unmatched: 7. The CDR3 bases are TGTGCCAGCAGCTGGGGGACTAGCGGGAAGGGATCCTACAATGAGCAGTTCTTC. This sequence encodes CASSWGTSGKGSYNEQFF.

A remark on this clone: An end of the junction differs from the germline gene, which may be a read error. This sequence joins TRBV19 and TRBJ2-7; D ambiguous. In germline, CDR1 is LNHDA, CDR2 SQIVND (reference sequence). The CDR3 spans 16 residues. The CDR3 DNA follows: TGTGCCAGTATGGGTGTCTTCGGGCAGGAACCGCATGGGAACCTCTTC. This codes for CASMGVFGQEPHGNLF.

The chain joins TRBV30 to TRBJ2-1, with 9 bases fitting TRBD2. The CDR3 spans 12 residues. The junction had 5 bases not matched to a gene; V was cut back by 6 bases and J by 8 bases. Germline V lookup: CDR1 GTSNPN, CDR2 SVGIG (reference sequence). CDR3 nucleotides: TGTGCCTGTGCGGGAGGGTGGGATGAGCAGTTCTTC. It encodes CACAGGWDEQFF.